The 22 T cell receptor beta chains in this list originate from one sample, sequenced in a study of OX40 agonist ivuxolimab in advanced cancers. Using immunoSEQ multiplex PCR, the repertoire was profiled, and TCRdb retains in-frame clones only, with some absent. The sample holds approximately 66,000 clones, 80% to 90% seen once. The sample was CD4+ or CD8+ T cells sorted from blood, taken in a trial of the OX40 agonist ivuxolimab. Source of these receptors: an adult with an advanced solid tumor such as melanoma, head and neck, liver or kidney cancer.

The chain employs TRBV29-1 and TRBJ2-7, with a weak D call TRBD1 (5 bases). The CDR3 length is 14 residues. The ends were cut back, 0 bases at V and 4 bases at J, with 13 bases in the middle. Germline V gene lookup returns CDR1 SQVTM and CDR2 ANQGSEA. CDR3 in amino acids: CSVEDRELSYEQYF. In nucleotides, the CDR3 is TGCAGCGTTGAAGACAGGGAACTTTCTTACGAGCAGTACTTC.

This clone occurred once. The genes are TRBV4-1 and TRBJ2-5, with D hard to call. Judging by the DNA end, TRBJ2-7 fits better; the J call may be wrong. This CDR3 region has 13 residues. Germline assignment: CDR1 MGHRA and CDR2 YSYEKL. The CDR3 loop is CASSQGRNYEQYF. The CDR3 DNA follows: TGCGCCAGCAGCCAAGGGCGTAACTACGAGCAGTACTTC.

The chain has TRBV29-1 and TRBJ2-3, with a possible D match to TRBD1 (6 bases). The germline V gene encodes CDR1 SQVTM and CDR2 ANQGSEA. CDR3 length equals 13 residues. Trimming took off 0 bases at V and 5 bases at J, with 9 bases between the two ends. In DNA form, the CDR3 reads TGCAGCGTTGAAGAGGGGGCAAAAGATACGCAGTATTTT. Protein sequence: CSVEEGAKDTQYF.

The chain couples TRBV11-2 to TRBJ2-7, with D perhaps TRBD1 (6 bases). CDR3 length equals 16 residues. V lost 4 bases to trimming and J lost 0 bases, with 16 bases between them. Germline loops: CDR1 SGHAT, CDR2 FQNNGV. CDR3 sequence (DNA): TGTGCCAGCAGCTCCGACAGGCCACCTCCCTCCTACGAGCAGTACTTC. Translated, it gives CASSSDRPPPSYEQYF.

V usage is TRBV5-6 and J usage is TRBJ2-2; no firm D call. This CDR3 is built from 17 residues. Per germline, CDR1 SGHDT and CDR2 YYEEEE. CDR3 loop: CVGPWNRLEKVAGELFF. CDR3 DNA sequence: TGTGTCGGACCTTGGAACAGACTTGAGAAGGTGGCCGGGGAGCTGTTTTTT.

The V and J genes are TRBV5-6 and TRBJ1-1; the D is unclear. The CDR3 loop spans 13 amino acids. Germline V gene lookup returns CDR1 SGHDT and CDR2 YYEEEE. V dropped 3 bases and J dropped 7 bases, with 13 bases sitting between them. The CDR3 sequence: CASSSEGLGEAFF. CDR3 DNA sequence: TGTGCCAGCAGCTCCGAGGGCTTGGGTGAAGCTTTCTTT. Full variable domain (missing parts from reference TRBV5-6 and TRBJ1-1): DAGVTQSPTHLIKTRGQQVTLRCSPKSGHDTVSWYQQALGQGPQFIFQYYEEEERQRGNFPDRFSGHQFPNYSSELNVNALLLGDSALYLCASSSEGLGEAFFGQGTRLTVV.

CDR3 nucleotides: TGTGCCAGCAGCTTGACAGGGGATCTCACCGGGGAGCTGTTTTTT. Translated: CASSLTGDLTGELFF. The rearrangement links TRBV6-5 to TRBJ2-2, with TRBD1 matching over 8 bases. Per germline, CDR1 MNHEY and CDR2 SVGAGI. This CDR3 contains 15 residues. Unmatched junction bases numbered 7, after V lost 6 bases and J lost 4 bases.

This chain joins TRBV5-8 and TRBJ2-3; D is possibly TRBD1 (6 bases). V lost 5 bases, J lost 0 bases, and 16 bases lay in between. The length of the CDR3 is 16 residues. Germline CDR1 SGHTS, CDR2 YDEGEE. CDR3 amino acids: CASSHTQGISTDTQYF. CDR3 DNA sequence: TGTGCCAGCAGTCATACTCAGGGGATTAGCACAGATACGCAGTATTTT.

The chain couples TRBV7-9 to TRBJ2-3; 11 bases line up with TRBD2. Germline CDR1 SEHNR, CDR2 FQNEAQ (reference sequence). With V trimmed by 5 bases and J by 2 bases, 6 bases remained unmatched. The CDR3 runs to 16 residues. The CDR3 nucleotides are TGTGCCAGCAGCCACGGGACTAGCGGTCACACAGATACGCAGTATTTT. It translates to CASSHGTSGHTDTQYF.

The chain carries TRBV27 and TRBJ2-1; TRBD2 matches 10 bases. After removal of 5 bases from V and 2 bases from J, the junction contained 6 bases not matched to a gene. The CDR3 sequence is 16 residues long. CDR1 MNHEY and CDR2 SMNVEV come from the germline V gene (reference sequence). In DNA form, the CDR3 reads TGTGCCAGCAGTCCCGGGACTAGCGAACCCTACAATGAGCAGTTCTTC. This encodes CASSPGTSEPYNEQFF.

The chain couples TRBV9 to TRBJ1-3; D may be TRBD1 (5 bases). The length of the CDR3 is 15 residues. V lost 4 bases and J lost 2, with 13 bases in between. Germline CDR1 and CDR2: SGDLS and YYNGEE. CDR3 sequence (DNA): TGTGCCAGCAGCCCCGAGGAGGGACCTGGAAACACCATATATTTT. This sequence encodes CASSPEEGPGNTIYF.

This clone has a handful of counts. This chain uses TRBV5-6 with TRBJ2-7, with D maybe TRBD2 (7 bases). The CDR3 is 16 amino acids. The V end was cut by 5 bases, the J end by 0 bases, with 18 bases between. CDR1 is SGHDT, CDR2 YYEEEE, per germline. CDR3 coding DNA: TGTGCCAGCAGTCCGTGGGGGGGCCTCAGCTCCTACGAGCAGTACTTC. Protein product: CASSPWGGLSSYEQYF.

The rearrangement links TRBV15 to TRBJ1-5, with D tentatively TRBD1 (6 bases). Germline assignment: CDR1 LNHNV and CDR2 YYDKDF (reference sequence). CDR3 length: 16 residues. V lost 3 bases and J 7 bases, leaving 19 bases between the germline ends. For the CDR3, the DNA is TGTGCCACCAGCAGTTCCCGGGACACCTTCGGACAGCCCCAGCATTTT. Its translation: CATSSSRDTFGQPQHF. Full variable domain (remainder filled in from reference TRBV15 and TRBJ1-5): DAMVIQNPRYQVTQFGKPVTLSCSQTLNHNVMYWYQQKSSQAPKLLFHYYDKDFNNEADTPDNFQSRRPNTSFCFLDIRSPGLGDTAMYLCATSSSRDTFGQPQHFGDGTRLSIL.

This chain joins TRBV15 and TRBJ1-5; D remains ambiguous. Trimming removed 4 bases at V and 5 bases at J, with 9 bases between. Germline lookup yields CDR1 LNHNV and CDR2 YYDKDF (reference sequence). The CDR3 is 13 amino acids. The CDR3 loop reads CATSTNPDQPQHF. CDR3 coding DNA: TGTGCCACCAGCACAAACCCGGATCAGCCCCAGCATTTT.

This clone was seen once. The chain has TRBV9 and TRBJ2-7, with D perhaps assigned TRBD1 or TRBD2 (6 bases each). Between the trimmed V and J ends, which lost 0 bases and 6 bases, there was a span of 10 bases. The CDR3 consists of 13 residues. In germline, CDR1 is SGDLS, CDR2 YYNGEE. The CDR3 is CASSVGGAGEQYF. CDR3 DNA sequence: TGTGCCAGCAGCGTAGGGGGGGCTGGCGAGCAGTACTTC.

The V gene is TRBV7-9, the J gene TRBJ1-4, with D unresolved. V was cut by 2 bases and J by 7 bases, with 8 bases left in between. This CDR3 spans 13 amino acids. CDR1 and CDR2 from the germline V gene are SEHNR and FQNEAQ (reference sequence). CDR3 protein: CASSLFSGEKLFF. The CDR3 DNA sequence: TGTGCCAGCAGCTTATTTTCAGGTGAAAAACTGTTTTTT.

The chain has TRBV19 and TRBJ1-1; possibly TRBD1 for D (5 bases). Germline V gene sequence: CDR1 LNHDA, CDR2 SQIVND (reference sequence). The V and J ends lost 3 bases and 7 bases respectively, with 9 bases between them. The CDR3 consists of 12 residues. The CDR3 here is CASSMGRYEAFF. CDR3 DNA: TGTGCCAGTAGTATGGGACGGTATGAAGCTTTCTTT.

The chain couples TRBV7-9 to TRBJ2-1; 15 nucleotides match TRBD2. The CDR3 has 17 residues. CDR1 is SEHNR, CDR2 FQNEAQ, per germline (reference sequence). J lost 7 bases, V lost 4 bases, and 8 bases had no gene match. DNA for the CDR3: TGTGCCAGCAGCTCGCGGACTAGCGGGAGGGCCGTGAATGAGCAGTTCTTC. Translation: CASSSRTSGRAVNEQFF.

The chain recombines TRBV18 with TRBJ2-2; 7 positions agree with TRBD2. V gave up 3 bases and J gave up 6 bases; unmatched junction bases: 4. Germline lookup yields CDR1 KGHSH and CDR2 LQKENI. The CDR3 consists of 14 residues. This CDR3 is CASSPREAAGELFF. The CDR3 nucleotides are TGTGCCAGCTCACCCCGGGAGGCCGCCGGGGAGCTGTTTTTT.

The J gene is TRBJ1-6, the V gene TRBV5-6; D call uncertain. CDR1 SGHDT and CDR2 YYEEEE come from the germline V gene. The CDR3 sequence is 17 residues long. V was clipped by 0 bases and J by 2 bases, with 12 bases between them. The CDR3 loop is CASSLAGEIAYNSPLHF. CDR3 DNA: TGTGCCAGCAGCTTGGCCGGGGAGATCGCCTATAATTCACCCCTCCACTTT.

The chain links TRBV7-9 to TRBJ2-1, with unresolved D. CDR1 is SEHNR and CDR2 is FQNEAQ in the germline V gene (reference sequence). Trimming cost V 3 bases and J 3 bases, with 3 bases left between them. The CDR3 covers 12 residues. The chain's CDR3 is CASSFDYNEQFF. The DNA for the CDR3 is TGTGCCAGCAGCTTTGACTACAATGAGCAGTTCTTC.

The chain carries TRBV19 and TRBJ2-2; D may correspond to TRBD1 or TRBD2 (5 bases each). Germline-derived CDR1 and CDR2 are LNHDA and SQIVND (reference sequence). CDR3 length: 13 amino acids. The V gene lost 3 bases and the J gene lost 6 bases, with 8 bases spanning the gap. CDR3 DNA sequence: TGTGCCAGTAGTATGATGGGGGCCGGGGAGCTGTTTTTT. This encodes CASSMMGAGELFF. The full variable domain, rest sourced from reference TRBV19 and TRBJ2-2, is DGGITQSPKYLFRKEGQNVTLSCEQNLNHDAMYWYRQDPGQGLRLIYYSQIVNDFQKGDIAEGYSVSREKKESFPLTVTSAQKNPTAFYLCASSMMGAGELFFGEGSRLTVL.